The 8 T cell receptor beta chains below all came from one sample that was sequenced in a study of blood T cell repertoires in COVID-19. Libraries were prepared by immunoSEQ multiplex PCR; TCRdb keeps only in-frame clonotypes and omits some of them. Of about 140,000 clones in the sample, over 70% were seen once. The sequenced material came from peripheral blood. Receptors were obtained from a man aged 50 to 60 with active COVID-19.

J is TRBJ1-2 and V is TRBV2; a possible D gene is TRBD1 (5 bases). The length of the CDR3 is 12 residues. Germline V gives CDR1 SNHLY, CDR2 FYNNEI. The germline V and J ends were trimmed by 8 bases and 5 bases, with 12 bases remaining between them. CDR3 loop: CASGYTGYGYTF. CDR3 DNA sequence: TGTGCCAGCGGATACACAGGATATGGCTACACCTTC.

The CDR3 loop reads CASRSDRLNEKLFF. CDR3 sequence (DNA): TGTGCCAGCAGGTCGGACAGACTTAATGAAAAACTGTTTTTT. This chain links TRBV6-5 with TRBJ1-4; tentatively, D is TRBD1 (6 bases). Germline assignment: CDR1 MNHEY and CDR2 SVGAGI. The V end was cut by 6 bases, the J end by 4 bases, with 12 bases between. The CDR3 has 14 amino acids.

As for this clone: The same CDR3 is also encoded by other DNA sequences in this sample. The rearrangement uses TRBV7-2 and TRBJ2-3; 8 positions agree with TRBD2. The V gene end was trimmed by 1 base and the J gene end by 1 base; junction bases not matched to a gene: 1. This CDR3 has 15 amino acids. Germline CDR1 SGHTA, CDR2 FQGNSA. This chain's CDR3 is CASSLGRGGTDTQYF. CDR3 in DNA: TGTGCCAGCAGCTTAGGGCGGGGGGGCACAGATACGCAGTATTTT.

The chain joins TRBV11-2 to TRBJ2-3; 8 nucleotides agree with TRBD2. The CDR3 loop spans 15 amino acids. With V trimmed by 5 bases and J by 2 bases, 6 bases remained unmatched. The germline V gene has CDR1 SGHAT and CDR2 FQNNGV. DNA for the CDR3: TGTGCCAGCAGCCGCATGACTAGCGACACAGATACGCAGTATTTT. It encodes CASSRMTSDTDTQYF.

CDR3 protein: CASSEAPRTGTGEQYF. The CDR3 region has the DNA TGTGCCAGCAGTGAAGCACCCAGGACAGGGACGGGCGAGCAGTACTTC. The genes are TRBV2 and TRBJ2-7; TRBD1 matches at 8 bases. The germline gives CDR1 SNHLY, CDR2 FYNNEI. This CDR3 spans 16 amino acids. With V trimmed by 0 bases and J by 6 bases, 10 bases remained unmatched.

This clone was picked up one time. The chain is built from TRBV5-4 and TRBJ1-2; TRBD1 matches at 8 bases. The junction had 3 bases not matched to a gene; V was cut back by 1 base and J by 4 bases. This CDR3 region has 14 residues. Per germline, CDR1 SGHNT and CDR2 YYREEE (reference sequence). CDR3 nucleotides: TGTGCCAGCAGCTTGTCGGGGACAGGCTATGGCTACACCTTC. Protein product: CASSLSGTGYGYTF. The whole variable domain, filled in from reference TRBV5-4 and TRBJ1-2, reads ETGVTQSPTHLIKTRGQQVTLRCSSQSGHNTVSWYQQALGQGPQFIFQYYREEENGRGNFPPRFSGLQFPNYSSELNVNALELDDSALYLCASSLSGTGYGYTFGSGTRLTVV.

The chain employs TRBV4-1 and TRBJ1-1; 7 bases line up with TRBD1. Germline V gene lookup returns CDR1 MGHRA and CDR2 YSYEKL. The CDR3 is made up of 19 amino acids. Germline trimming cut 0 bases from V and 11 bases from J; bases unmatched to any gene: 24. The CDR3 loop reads CASSQEKKRGAGGLVGAFF. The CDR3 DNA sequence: TGCGCCAGCAGCCAAGAAAAGAAGAGGGGAGCAGGGGGACTAGTTGGGGCTTTCTTT.

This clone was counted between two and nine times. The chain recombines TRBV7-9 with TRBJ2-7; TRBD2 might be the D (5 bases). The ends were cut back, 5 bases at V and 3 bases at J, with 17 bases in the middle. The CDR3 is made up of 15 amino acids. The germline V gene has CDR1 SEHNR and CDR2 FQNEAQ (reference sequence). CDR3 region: CASSPPFAGYYEQYF. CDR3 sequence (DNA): TGTGCCAGCAGCCCCCCTTTCGCGGGTTACTACGAGCAGTACTTC.